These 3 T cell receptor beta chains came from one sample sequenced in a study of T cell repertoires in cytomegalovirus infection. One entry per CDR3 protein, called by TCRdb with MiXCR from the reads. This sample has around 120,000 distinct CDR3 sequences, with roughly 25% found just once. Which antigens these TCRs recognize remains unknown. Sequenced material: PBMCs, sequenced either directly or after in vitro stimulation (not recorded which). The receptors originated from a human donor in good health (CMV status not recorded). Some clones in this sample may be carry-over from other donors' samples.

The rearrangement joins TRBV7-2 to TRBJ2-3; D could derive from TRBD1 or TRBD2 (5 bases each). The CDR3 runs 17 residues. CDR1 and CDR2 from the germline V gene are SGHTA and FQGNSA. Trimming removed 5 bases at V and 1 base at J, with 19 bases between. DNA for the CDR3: TGTGCCAGCAGCGAGGCCCTCAGAGGGACCGGCACAGATACGCAGTATTTT. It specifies CASSEALRGTGTDTQYF.

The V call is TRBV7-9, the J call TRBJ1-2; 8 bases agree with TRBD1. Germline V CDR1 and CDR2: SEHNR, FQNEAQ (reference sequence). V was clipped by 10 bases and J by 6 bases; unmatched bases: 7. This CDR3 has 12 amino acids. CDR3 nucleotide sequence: TGTGCCACCCGGACAGGGAAGGATGGCTACACCTTC. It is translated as CATRTGKDGYTF.

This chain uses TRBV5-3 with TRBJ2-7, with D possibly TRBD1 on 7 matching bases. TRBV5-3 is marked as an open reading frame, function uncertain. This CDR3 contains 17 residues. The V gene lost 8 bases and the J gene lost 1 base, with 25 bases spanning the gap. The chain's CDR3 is CASHDGGTAFKSYEQYV. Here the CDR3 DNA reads TGTGCCAGCCACGACGGAGGGACAGCCTTTAAATCCTACGAGCAGTACGTC.